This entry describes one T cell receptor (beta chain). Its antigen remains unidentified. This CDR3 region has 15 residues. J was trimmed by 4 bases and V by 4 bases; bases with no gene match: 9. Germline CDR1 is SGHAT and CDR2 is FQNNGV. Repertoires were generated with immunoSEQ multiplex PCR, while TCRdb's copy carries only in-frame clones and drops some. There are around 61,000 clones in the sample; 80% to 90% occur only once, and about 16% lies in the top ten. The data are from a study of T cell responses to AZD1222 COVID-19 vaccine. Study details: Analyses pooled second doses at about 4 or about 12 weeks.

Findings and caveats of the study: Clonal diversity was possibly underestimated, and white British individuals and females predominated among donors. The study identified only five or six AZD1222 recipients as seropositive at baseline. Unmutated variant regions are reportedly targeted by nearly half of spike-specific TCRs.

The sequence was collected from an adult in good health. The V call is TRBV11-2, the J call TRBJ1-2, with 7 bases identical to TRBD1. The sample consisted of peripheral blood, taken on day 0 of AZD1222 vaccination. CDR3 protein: CASSYLTGSSYGYTF. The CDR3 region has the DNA TGTGCCAGCAGCTACTTGACAGGGTCAAGCTATGGCTACACCTTC. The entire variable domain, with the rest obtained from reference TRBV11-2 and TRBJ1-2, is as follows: EAGVAQSPRYKIIEKRQSVAFWCNPISGHATLYWYQQILGQGPKLLIQFQNNGVVDDSQLPKDRFSAERLKGVDSTLKIQPAKLEDSAVYLCASSYLTGSSYGYTFGSGTRLTVV.